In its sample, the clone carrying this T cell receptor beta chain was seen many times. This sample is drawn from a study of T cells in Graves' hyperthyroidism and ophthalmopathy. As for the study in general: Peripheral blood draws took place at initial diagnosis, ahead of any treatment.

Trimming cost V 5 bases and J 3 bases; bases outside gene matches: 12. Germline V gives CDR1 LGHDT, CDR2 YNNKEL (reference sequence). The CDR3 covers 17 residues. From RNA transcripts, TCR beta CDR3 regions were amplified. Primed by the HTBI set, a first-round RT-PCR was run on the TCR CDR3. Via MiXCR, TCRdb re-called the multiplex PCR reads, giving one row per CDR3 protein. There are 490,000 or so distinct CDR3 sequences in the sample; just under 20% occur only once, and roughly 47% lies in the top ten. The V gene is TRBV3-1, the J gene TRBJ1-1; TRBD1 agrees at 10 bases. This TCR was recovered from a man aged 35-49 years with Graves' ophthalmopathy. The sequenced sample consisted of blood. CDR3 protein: CASSSDRGRRGDTEAFF. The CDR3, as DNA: TGTGCCAGCAGCTCTGACAGGGGGCGCAGGGGGGACACTGAAGCTTTCTTT.